The 10 T cell receptor beta chains listed next were all sequenced from one sample in a study of T cells in Graves' hyperthyroidism and ophthalmopathy. The source material, RNA transcripts, was used to amplify TCR beta CDR3 regions. Researchers ran a first-round RT-PCR on the TCR CDR3 using the HTBI primer set. MiXCR was run by TCRdb on the multiplex PCR reads, yielding one entry per CDR3 protein. This table holds hundreds of thousands of distinct CDR3 sequences, about 15% found once. The sample taken for sequencing was blood. The receptors derive from a woman aged 25 to 45 with Graves' hyperthyroidism.

This clonotype was seen ten or more times. The rearrangement links TRBV20-1 to TRBJ2-1, with 7 bases lining up with TRBD2. V trimming: 5 bases; J trimming: 6 bases; junction bases outside the gene matches: 10. The CDR3 contains 14 residues. Per germline, CDR1 DFQATT and CDR2 SNEGSKA (reference sequence). The CDR3 region is CSAPLTSLGNEQFF. The CDR3 DNA is TGCAGTGCTCCTTTGACTAGCCTCGGCAATGAGCAGTTCTTC.

This clonotype was observed a few times. The V call is TRBV28, the J call TRBJ1-5; D gene unclear. V dropped 2 bases and J dropped 4 bases, with 6 bases sitting between them. CDR3 size: 13 residues. Germline CDR1 and CDR2: MDHEN and SYDVKM. Here the CDR3 DNA reads TGTGCCAGCAGTTTAAACCGGAATCAGCCCCAGCATTTT. Protein sequence: CASSLNRNQPQHF.

This chain links TRBV14 with TRBJ2-7, with 9 bases matching TRBD1. V lost 4 bases to trimming and J lost 1 base; unmatched junction nucleotides: 8. The CDR3 runs 16 residues. In germline, CDR1 is SGHDN, CDR2 FVKESK. This CDR3 reads CASSRYRDRASYEQYF. Here the CDR3 DNA reads TGTGCCAGCAGCCGCTACCGGGACAGGGCGTCCTACGAGCAGTACTTC.

This clonotype was counted ten times or more. The chain has TRBV11-2 and TRBJ2-5; maybe TRBD1 (6 bases). CDR3 length: 15 residues. Germline V lookup: CDR1 SGHAT, CDR2 FQNNGV. Trimming removed 0 bases from V and 4 bases from J, with 12 bases in between. The CDR3: CASSLDRTVGETQYF. CDR3 in DNA: TGTGCCAGCAGCTTAGACCGGACAGTCGGAGAGACCCAGTACTTC.

The rearrangement links TRBV5-1 to TRBJ2-7, with 11 positions matching TRBD1. Germline V gene data show CDR1 as SGHRS and CDR2 as YFSETQ. The CDR3 is made up of 14 amino acids. V lost 4 bases, J lost 6 bases, and 6 bases stayed unmatched. This CDR3 is CASSPGTGGGEQYF. In nucleotides, the CDR3 is TGCGCCAGCAGCCCAGGGACAGGGGGTGGCGAGCAGTACTTC.

There are many counts of this clonotype. The CDR3 DNA follows: TGTGCCAGCAGTTATGGACTAGCGGGAGAACGGGAGACCCAGTACTTC. This sequence encodes CASSYGLAGERETQYF. The gene calls are TRBV28 and TRBJ2-5; 13 positions match TRBD2. With 4 bases clipped from V and 5 bases from J, the junction kept 7 bases outside the gene matches. CDR1 is MDHEN and CDR2 is SYDVKM in the germline V gene. There are 16 residues in the CDR3.

This clonotype occurred a few times. This sequence joins TRBV18 and TRBJ2-7, with 7 bases aligning to TRBD2. The junction had 6 bases not matched to a gene; V was cut back by 3 bases and J by 4 bases. The CDR3 covers 14 residues. CDR1 is KGHSH, CDR2 LQKENI, per germline. The CDR3 DNA reads as TGTGCCAGCTCACCCCAAACGGGGGGATACGAGCAGTACTTC. Encoded protein: CASSPQTGGYEQYF. Together with reference TRBV18 and TRBJ2-7, the CDR3 gives the full variable domain: NAGVMQNPRHLVRRRGQEARLRCSPMKGHSHVYWYRQLPEEGLKFMVYLQKENIIDESGMPKERFSAEFPKEGPSILRIQQVVRGDSAAYFCASSPQTGGYEQYFGPGTRLTVT.

The table lists this clonotype with many counts. The J gene is TRBJ2-7, the V gene TRBV12-3 or TRBV12-4, with 7 bases matching TRBD1. The CDR3 consists of 13 residues. V trimming: 7 bases; J trimming: 6 bases; junction bases outside the gene matches: 9. CDR3 bases: TGTGCCAGCATGGGGGACAGCTCCAGCGAGCAGTACTTC. The encoded protein is CASMGDSSSEQYF.

This clonotype has a count of ten or more. The genes are TRBV30 and TRBJ1-1; no definite D call. With 2 bases removed from V and 6 bases from J, the gap between germline ends came to 16 bases. CDR1 is GTSNPN, CDR2 SVGIG, per germline (reference sequence). The CDR3 covers 14 residues. The CDR3 is CAWSKGGLVAEAFF. The CDR3 nucleotides read TGTGCCTGGAGTAAGGGCGGCCTGGTGGCTGAAGCTTTCTTT.

This clonotype was observed at least ten times. CDR3 residues: CASSERSKNEQFF. CDR3 DNA: TGTGCCAGCAGTGAAAGAAGTAAAAATGAGCAGTTCTTC. The V call is TRBV2, the J call TRBJ2-1; D ambiguous. V shed 2 bases and J shed 7 bases, with 9 bases lying between them. The germline V gene has CDR1 SNHLY and CDR2 FYNNEI. The CDR3 length is 13 residues. The whole variable domain, filled in from reference TRBV2 and TRBJ2-1, reads EPEVTQTPSHQVTQMGQEVILRCVPISNHLYFYWYRQILGQKVEFLVSFYNNEISEKSEIFDDQFSVERPDGSNFTLKIRSTKLEDSAMYFCASSERSKNEQFFGPGTRLTVL.